This TCR beta chain was sequenced in a study of CD8+CD57+ T cells in acquired aplastic anemia. For the study at large: Sorted CD4+ and CD8+ cells yielded DNA averaging about 3.1 ug. Healthy donors gave approximately 10 million reads on average for CD4+ cells.

Concerning this clonotype itself: Its antigen remains unidentified.

Researchers used genomic DNA as the template to profile TCR beta VDJ and CDR3. TCRdb used MiXCR to reprocess the reads, holding one entry per CDR3 protein. This sample has fewer than 250,000 distinct CDR3 sequences, with about half found just once. V lost 7 bases, J lost 5 bases, and 20 bases lay in between. CDR1 and CDR2 (germline): LNHDA, SQIVND (reference sequence). The CDR3 length is 15 residues. Notes on the study in general: It was found that some 30 CD8+ CDR3 sequences were shared between patients and controls. Controls did not differ significantly from patients in CD8+ Simpson's diversity.

The V gene is TRBV19, the J gene TRBJ2-5; D may be TRBD1 or TRBD2 (5 bases each). Material for sequencing was sorted CD4+, CD8+, or CD8+CD57+ T cells (not recorded which) from PBMCs. The TCR was taken from a human donor in good health, serving as a control. The DNA of the CDR3 is TGTGCCAGTACCCTTGGGACCGGCCCGAGGGAGACCCAGTACTTC. Amino acid sequence: CASTLGTGPRETQYF.